The 30 T cell receptor beta chains below were found in one sample sequenced in a study of cytomegalovirus exposure and HLA in healthy donors. Both 60 Vbeta primers and 13 Jbeta primers went into the PCR. Method: immunoSEQ multiplex PCR; TCRdb's copy keeps in-frame clones and lacks some. Of tens of thousands of clones listed, 63% are singletons. Sequencing input: PBMCs. The receptor set was obtained from a woman under 40 in good health and CMV-seronegative.

V is TRBV5-6 and J is TRBJ1-4, with 8 bases fitting TRBD1. The germline gives CDR1 SGHDT, CDR2 YYEEEE. The CDR3 runs 14 residues. With 2 bases clipped from V and 8 bases from J, the junction kept 5 bases outside the gene matches. The CDR3 spells CASSFGQGGEKLFF. The CDR3 bases are TGTGCCAGCAGCTTTGGACAGGGAGGCGAAAAACTGTTTTTT. The whole variable domain, remainder taken from reference TRBV5-6 and TRBJ1-4, is DAGVTQSPTHLIKTRGQQVTLRCSPKSGHDTVSWYQQALGQGPQFIFQYYEEEERQRGNFPDRFSGHQFPNYSSELNVNALLLGDSALYLCASSFGQGGEKLFFGSGTQLSVL.

This clone was counted between two and nine times. The CDR3 is CASSPRGEGEPYNEQFF. The CDR3 DNA sequence: TGCGCCAGCAGCCCGAGAGGGGAGGGGGAGCCTTACAATGAGCAGTTCTTC. The chain is built from TRBV4-3 and TRBJ2-1; a possible D gene is TRBD2 (7 bases). The germline V and J ends were trimmed by 4 bases and 4 bases, with 20 bases remaining between them. Germline CDR1 reads LGHNA; CDR2 reads YSLEER. CDR3 length equals 17 residues.

The chain recombines TRBV10-1 with TRBJ2-3; D is unresolved. CDR1 is WNHNN, CDR2 SYGVQD, per germline (reference sequence). The CDR3 has 13 amino acids. Trimming stripped 2 bases from V and 4 bases from J, with 7 bases between. The CDR3 reads CASSETSPDTQYF. The CDR3 nucleotides are TGCGCCAGCAGTGAGACGAGCCCAGATACGCAGTATTTT.

The chain combines TRBV2 with TRBJ2-1, with 7 nucleotides matching TRBD2. V trimming: 1 base; J trimming: 15 bases; junction bases outside the gene matches: 9. Germline V CDR1 and CDR2: SNHLY, FYNNEI. The CDR3 is 13 residues long. The CDR3 DNA sequence: TGTGCCAGCAGTGAAGTCTTCGGGGGGAAGGCGTTCTTC. It codes for CASSEVFGGKAFF.

The chain links TRBV27 to TRBJ2-7, with D tentatively TRBD1 (6 bases). V gave up 1 base and J gave up 4 bases, with 17 bases separating them. Germline assignment: CDR1 MNHEY and CDR2 SMNVEV (reference sequence). CDR3 length: 16 amino acids. As DNA, the CDR3 is TGTGCCAGCAGTTTATTTGGCACAGGGAAAGGTTACGAGCAGTACTTC. Its protein product is CASSLFGTGKGYEQYF.

CDR3 sequence reads: CASSSPGLNEKLFF. CDR3 bases: TGCGCCAGCAGCTCCCCGGGACTTAATGAAAAACTGTTTTTT. The genes are TRBV5-1 and TRBJ1-4; the D gene is possibly TRBD1 (5 bases). Per the germline V gene, CDR1 is SGHRS and CDR2 is YFSETQ. This CDR3 contains 14 residues. The V end was cut by 3 bases, the J end by 4 bases, with 10 bases between.

The rearrangement joins TRBV9 to TRBJ2-3; TRBD2 aligns across 8 bases. The V and J ends lost 4 bases and 2 bases, in that order; junction bases with no gene match: 6. CDR3 size: 15 residues. CDR1 and CDR2 from the germline V gene are SGDLS and YYNGEE. This CDR3 is CASSPLAEFTDTQYF. Here the CDR3 DNA reads TGTGCCAGCAGCCCACTAGCGGAATTCACAGATACGCAGTATTTT.

The DNA for the CDR3 is TGCACCAGCAGCCAAGATGGGACAGGGGAGGTAAACTATGGCTACACCTTC. Encoded protein: CTSSQDGTGEVNYGYTF. This chain connects TRBV1 to TRBJ1-2; TRBD1, the table's D call, lacks a check against the DNA. TRBV1 is reported as a pseudogene. There are 17 residues in the CDR3.

This chain connects TRBV12-5 to TRBJ2-5; 10 bases agree with TRBD1. Germline V lookup: CDR1 LGHNT, CDR2 FRNRAP. The CDR3 is made up of 13 amino acids. The J segment lost 5 bases and the V segment lost 11 bases, leaving 8 bases of the junction unmatched. DNA for the CDR3: TGTGCTTCCAGACAGGGGGCTGGGGAGACCCAGTACTTC. Translated: CASRQGAGETQYF.

This clone was recorded a few times. V gene TRBV10-3 combines with J gene TRBJ2-3, with TRBD2 matching 10 bases. Trimming took 8 bases from V and 3 from J; bases not matched to a gene: 11. Germline assignment: CDR1 ENHRY and CDR2 SYGVKD. The length of the CDR3 is 16 residues. The CDR3 region is CAIGLAGVRLTDTQYF. CDR3 coding DNA: TGTGCCATCGGCCTAGCGGGAGTACGGCTTACAGATACGCAGTATTTT.

This clone was observed a handful of times. The chain links TRBV7-9 to TRBJ1-1, with TRBD1 identical over 8 bases. V dropped 5 bases and J dropped 5; count of bases not matched to a gene: 4. Per the germline V gene, CDR1 is SEHNR and CDR2 is FQNEAQ (reference sequence). The CDR3 totals 13 residues. In DNA form, the CDR3 reads TGTGCCAGCAGCCCACAGGGGGGAACTGAAGCTTTCTTT. Its protein is CASSPQGGTEAFF.

The chain is built from TRBV7-2 and TRBJ2-7; no clear D gene. Germline CDR1 is SGHTA and CDR2 is FQGNSA. The CDR3 totals 12 residues. The V end lost 5 bases, the J end lost 6 bases, and 11 bases lay between the germline ends. The CDR3 loop is CASSLSWSEQYF. CDR3 sequence (DNA): TGTGCCAGCAGCCTCAGCTGGAGCGAGCAGTACTTC.

The chain joins TRBV7-2 to TRBJ1-1; no firm D call. The CDR3 consists of 14 residues. Deletions cut 2 bases from V and 1 base from J, with 8 bases between. Per the germline V gene, CDR1 is SGHTA and CDR2 is FQGNSA. The CDR3 sequence is CASSLLTGNTEAFF. CDR3 DNA: TGTGCCAGCAGCTTATTGACGGGGAACACTGAAGCTTTCTTT.

This clone was recorded a few times. The chain has TRBV7-6 and TRBJ2-3; possibly TRBD2 for D (5 bases). V shed 5 bases and J shed 4 bases, with 10 bases lying between them. CDR3 length equals 13 residues. Germline CDR1 SGHVS, CDR2 FNYEAQ. The CDR3 sequence is CASSRRGPDTQYF. The CDR3 DNA reads TGTGCCAGCAGCCGCCGCGGGCCAGATACGCAGTATTTT. The complete variable domain, with remaining parts taken from reference TRBV7-6 and TRBJ2-3, reads GAGVSQSPRYKVTKRGQDVALRCDPISGHVSLYWYRQALGQGPEFLTYFNYEAQQDKSGLPNDRFSAERPEGSISTLTIQRTEQRDSAMYRCASSRRGPDTQYFGPGTRLTVL.

The J gene is TRBJ1-6, the V gene TRBV6-1; the D is unclear. V was clipped by 8 bases and J by 2 bases, with 13 bases between them. This CDR3 has 15 residues. Per germline, CDR1 MNHNS and CDR2 SASEGT. The DNA of the CDR3 is TGTGCCAGCGCGAGCCAGGCCACCTATAATTCACCCCTCCACTTT. The encoded protein is CASASQATYNSPLHF.

V and J are TRBV5-1 and TRBJ2-5, with 12 bases identical to TRBD2. With 4 bases clipped from V and 11 bases from J, the junction kept 12 bases outside the gene matches. This CDR3 has 15 amino acids. In germline, CDR1 is SGHRS, CDR2 YFSETQ. The CDR3 sequence is CASSPLTSGGSEQYF. As DNA, the CDR3 is TGCGCCAGCAGCCCCCTGACTAGCGGGGGCTCGGAGCAGTACTTC.

The genes are TRBV9 and TRBJ1-2; TRBD1 matches at 12 bases. V shed 4 bases, J shed 8 bases, and the junction held 6 bases outside the gene matches. CDR1 SGDLS and CDR2 YYNGEE come from the germline V gene. There are 14 residues in the CDR3. CDR3 protein: CASSPGQGAFGYTF. The CDR3 coding sequence is TGTGCCAGCAGCCCGGGACAGGGGGCGTTCGGCTACACCTTC.

This rearrangement joins TRBV2 to TRBJ2-5; D is perhaps TRBD1 (5 bases). Trimming shortened V by 1 base and J by 0 bases, and 15 bases separated the two germline ends. The CDR3 has 17 amino acids. CDR1 is SNHLY and CDR2 is FYNNEI in the germline V gene. The CDR3 nucleotides are TGTGCCAGCAGTGAAGTAGGGGCAGAATTGTACCAAGAGACCCAGTACTTC. It codes for CASSEVGAELYQETQYF.

The J gene is TRBJ2-1, the V gene TRBV2; TRBD2 matches at 9 bases. The CDR3 contains 14 residues. The V gene's germline CDR1 is SNHLY and CDR2 FYNNEI. The ends lost 7 bases at V and 5 bases at J; junction bases unmatched: 6. The CDR3 DNA sequence: TGTGCCAGCAAGGTGGCGGGGGGGAACAATGAGCAGTTCTTC. Translation gives CASKVAGGNNEQFF.

This chain's CDR3 is CASSQDLEYEQYF. CDR3 nucleotides: TGTGCCAGCAGCCAAGATCTAGAATACGAGCAGTACTTC. This chain uses TRBV4-2 with TRBJ2-7; D gene ambiguous. This CDR3 has 13 residues. Germline lookup yields CDR1 LGHNA and CDR2 YNFKEQ. V gave up 0 bases and J gave up 4 bases, with 7 bases separating them.

V gene TRBV5-5 combines with J gene TRBJ2-5; the D is unclear. CDR1 and CDR2 (germline): SGHKS, YYEKEE (reference sequence). The CDR3 loop spans 14 amino acids. Trimming took off 5 bases at V and 2 bases at J, with 13 bases between the two ends. In nucleotides, the CDR3 is TGTGCCAGCAGTCCTCGTCCGAGTCAAGAGACCCAGTACTTC. Translating gives CASSPRPSQETQYF.

This chain uses TRBV28 with TRBJ2-5; a possible D gene is TRBD2 (6 bases). V lost 5 bases to trimming and J lost 5 bases, with 12 bases between them. This CDR3 is built from 13 residues. CDR1 MDHEN and CDR2 SYDVKM come from the germline V gene. CDR3 sequence reads: CASSVGGKETQYF. CDR3 DNA sequence: TGTGCCAGCAGTGTTGGGGGGAAGGAGACCCAGTACTTC.

The rearrangement links TRBV10-3 to TRBJ1-2, with 8 positions matching TRBD1. Germline values: CDR1 ENHRY, CDR2 SYGVKD. The junction had 6 bases not matched to a gene; V was cut back by 6 bases and J by 0 bases. There are 15 residues in the CDR3. DNA for the CDR3: TGTGCCATCAGCACTACAGGGGGAGCTAACTATGGCTACACCTTC. Translation gives CAISTTGGANYGYTF.

The rearrangement uses TRBV4-2 and TRBJ2-2; 8 bases align to TRBD2. With V trimmed by 3 bases and J by 2 bases, 11 bases remained unmatched. In germline, CDR1 is LGHNA, CDR2 YNFKEQ. There are 18 residues in the CDR3. The CDR3 DNA is TGTGCCAGCAGCCAGAATCTAGCGGGTCCTGATAACACCGGGGAGCTGTTTTTT. Translation: CASSQNLAGPDNTGELFF.

V gene TRBV18 combines with J gene TRBJ1-1; possibly TRBD1 for D (5 bases). The V gene lost 0 bases and the J gene lost 5 bases, with 13 bases spanning the gap. CDR3 length equals 15 residues. CDR1 is KGHSH, CDR2 LQKENI, per germline. CDR3 protein: CASSPPGKGPTEAFF. DNA of the CDR3: TGTGCCAGCTCACCACCGGGAAAGGGGCCGACTGAAGCTTTCTTT.

The chain uses TRBV9 and TRBJ2-7, with TRBD1 matching 9 bases. Germline CDR1 SGDLS, CDR2 YYNGEE. This CDR3 spans 14 amino acids. V trimming: 4 bases; J trimming: 7 bases; junction bases outside the gene matches: 9. The CDR3 loop is CASSMGTGSWEQYF. Written as DNA, the CDR3 is TGTGCCAGCAGCATGGGGACAGGGTCCTGGGAGCAGTACTTC.

Notes on this clone: The same CDR3 can be traced to other DNA sequences in this sample. For the CDR3, the DNA is TGTGCCAGCAGCTTAAGGACTAGCGGGCCGAACACCGGGGAGCTGTTTTTT. Protein product: CASSLRTSGPNTGELFF. The gene calls are TRBV7-7 and TRBJ2-2; 11 nucleotides match TRBD2. This CDR3 is 17 amino acids long. The germline gives CDR1 SSHAT, CDR2 FNYEAQ (reference sequence). V gave up 2 bases and J gave up 0 bases; unmatched junction bases: 2.

The chain is built from TRBV4-3 and TRBJ2-4; no definite D call. The ends were cut back, 1 base at V and 6 bases at J, with 4 bases in the middle. This CDR3 region has 12 residues. CDR1 and CDR2 (germline): LGHNA, YSLEER. CDR3: CASSQAGNIQYF. In nucleotides, the CDR3 is TGCGCCAGCAGCCAAGCCGGAAACATTCAGTACTTC.

This chain joins TRBV7-8 and TRBJ2-1; 9 positions match TRBD2. The CDR3 is 16 residues long. The germline CDR1 and CDR2 sequences are SGHVS and FQNEAQ. J was trimmed by 6 bases and V by 5 bases; bases with no gene match: 11. CDR3 sequence (DNA): TGTGCCAGCAGCGTTAGGGGGCTAGCGGGGCTCAATGAGCAGTTCTTC. Translation gives CASSVRGLAGLNEQFF.

The rearrangement joins TRBV27 to TRBJ2-3; the match to TRBD1 covers 9 bases. The V gene end was trimmed by 6 bases and the J gene end by 1 base; junction bases not matched to a gene: 5. The V gene's germline CDR1 is MNHEY and CDR2 SMNVEV (reference sequence). The CDR3 has 15 amino acids. The chain's CDR3 is CASRPRDRGTDTQYF. The DNA of the CDR3 is TGTGCCAGCAGACCGCGGGACAGGGGCACAGATACGCAGTATTTT.